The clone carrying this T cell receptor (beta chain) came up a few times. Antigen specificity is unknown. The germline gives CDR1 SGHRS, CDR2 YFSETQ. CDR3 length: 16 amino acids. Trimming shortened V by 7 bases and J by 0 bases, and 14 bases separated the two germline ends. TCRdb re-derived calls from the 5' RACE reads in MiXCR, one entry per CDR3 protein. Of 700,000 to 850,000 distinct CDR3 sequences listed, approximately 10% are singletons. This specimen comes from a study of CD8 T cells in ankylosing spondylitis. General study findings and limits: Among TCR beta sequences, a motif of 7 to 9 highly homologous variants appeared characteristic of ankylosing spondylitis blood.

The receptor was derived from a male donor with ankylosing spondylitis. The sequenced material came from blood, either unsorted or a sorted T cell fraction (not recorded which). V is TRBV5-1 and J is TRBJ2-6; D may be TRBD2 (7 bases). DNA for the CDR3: TGCGCCAGCGGTCCAGGGGACTACTCTGGGGCCAACGTCCTGACTTTC. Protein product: CASGPGDYSGANVLTF. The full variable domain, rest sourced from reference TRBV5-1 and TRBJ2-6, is KAGVTQTPRYLIKTRGQQVTLSCSPISGHRSVSWYQQTPGQGLQFLFEYFSETQRNKGNFPGRFSGRQFSNSRSEMNVSTLELGDSALYLCASGPGDYSGANVLTFGAGSRLTVL.